The rows below give T cell receptor beta chains drawn from one sample of a study of cytomegalovirus exposure and HLA in healthy donors. The assay was immunoSEQ multiplex PCR, and TCRdb's table has in-frame clones only and misses some. This table holds 90,000 to 100,000 clones, 80% found once. Sequences were obtained from PBMCs. The receptors stem from a man younger than 35 in good health and CMV-seronegative. Both conserved end residues are part of each CDR3. Fields, in order: clone size, D gene, J gene, V gene, CDR3 protein, CDR3 DNA. D genes are given only for firm matches. A clone size is listed for some rows: how often the clone was seen (once, few, many), or a class if it is expanded.

NA	TRBD2	TRBJ2-1	TRBV4-1	CASSQDVGTSKIVGQFF	TGCGCCAGCAGCCAAGATGTTGGGACTAGCAAAATCGTCGGGCAGTTCTTC
NA	TRBD2	TRBJ2-2	TRBV6-1	CASSETLAYGELFF	TGTGCCAGCAGTGAAACACTAGCGTACGGGGAGCTGTTTTTT
once	TRBD1	TRBJ1-2	TRBV6-5	CATLTGANYGYTF	TGTGCCACCTTGACAGGGGCTAACTATGGCTACACCTTC
NA	TRBD1	TRBJ1-1	TRBV27	CASSWTGVGTEAFF	TGTGCCAGCAGTTGGACAGGGGTAGGGACTGAAGCTTTCTTT
NA	NA	TRBJ1-2	TRBV5-4	CASRGREMGGYTF	TGTGCCAGCAGAGGTCGGGAGATGGGAGGCTACACCTTC
NA	TRBD1	TRBJ1-3	TRBV5-4	CASSSHPTGTGNTIYF	TGTGCCAGCAGCTCCCACCCGACAGGGACCGGAAACACCATATATTTT
NA	NA	TRBJ1-6	TRBV18	CASSPTGANSPLHF	TGTGCCAGCTCACCAACAGGAGCAAATTCACCCCTCCACTTT
NA	NA	TRBJ2-7	TRBV2	CASRLLMDRNYEQYF	TGTGCCAGCAGACTACTTATGGACAGAAACTACGAGCAGTACTTC
NA	TRBD2	TRBJ2-1	TRBV9	CASSDPTGTSGYNEQFF	TGTGCCAGCAGTGACCCTACCGGGACTAGCGGTTACAATGAGCAGTTCTTC
few	NA	TRBJ1-3	TRBV7-8	CASSLALWGASGNTIYF	TGTGCCAGCAGCTTAGCGCTGTGGGGAGCGTCTGGAAACACCATATATTTT
NA	TRBD1	TRBJ2-7	TRBV9	CASSSRDRSSYEQYF	TGTGCCAGCAGCTCCCGGGACAGGAGCTCCTACGAGCAGTACTTC
NA	NA	TRBJ2-3	TRBV4-1	CASSQVTGVTDTQYF	TGCGCCAGCAGCCAAGTAACCGGGGTCACAGATACGCAGTATTTT
NA	TRBD1	TRBJ1-4	TRBV18	CASSPLTTGQGGEKLFF	TGTGCCAGCTCACCCCTAACTACCGGACAGGGGGGTGAAAAACTGTTTTTT
NA	TRBD2	TRBJ2-3	TRBV19	CASRMGLTTDTQYF	TGTGCCAGTAGAATGGGACTAACCACAGATACGCAGTATTTT
once	TRBD1	TRBJ2-5	TRBV9	CASSAMTGWGQETQYF	TGTGCCAGCAGCGCGATGACAGGGTGGGGGCAAGAGACCCAGTACTTC
NA	NA	TRBJ1-6	TRBV5-1	CASSPPGLLEPLHF	TGCGCCAGCAGCCCTCCCGGCCTCTTGGAGCCCCTCCACTTT